This T cell receptor beta chain was sequenced in a study of blood T cell repertoires in COVID-19. Study-wide context: COVID-19 samples from acute and convalescent phases originated in the United States, Italy and Spain. T cells, B-cell-depleted T cells, or PBMCs supplied cDNA or gDNA.

Trimming left V 2 bases short and J 0 bases short, with 5 bases between. The CDR3 length is 14 residues. CDR1 is SGHNT and CDR2 is YYREEE in the germline V gene (reference sequence). As handled by the study authors: By means of reference gene primer amplification, nucleated cell counts were estimated. Profiling relied on immunoSEQ multiplex PCR, and the TCRdb table lists in-frame clones only, not all of them. From that table come the V and J calls and clone size; the DNA was used to work out D and trimming. The sample shows approximately 58,000 clones, approximately 92% of them seen only once. The sequence was collected from an elderly woman with active COVID-19. This chain links TRBV5-4 with TRBJ1-4; no firm D call. Sample: peripheral blood. The CDR3 sequence: CASSFGATNEKLFF. CDR3 nucleotides: TGTGCCAGCAGCTTCGGGGCAACTAATGAAAAACTGTTTTTT. The whole variable domain, remainder taken from reference TRBV5-4 and TRBJ1-4, is ETGVTQSPTHLIKTRGQQVTLRCSSQSGHNTVSWYQQALGQGPQFIFQYYREEENGRGNFPPRFSGLQFPNYSSELNVNALELDDSALYLCASSFGATNEKLFFGSGTQLSVL.